This T cell receptor beta chain comes out of a study of blood T cell repertoires in COVID-19. Study-wide context: Both acute and convalescent COVID-19 samples were obtained from the United States, Italy and Spain. T cells, B-cell-depleted T cells, or PBMCs supplied cDNA or gDNA.

The CDR3 sequence is 14 residues long. V lost 7 bases to trimming and J lost 0 bases, with 13 bases between them. Germline assignment: CDR1 SGHAT and CDR2 FQNNGV. Original processing methods: Nucleated cell number was recorded as an estimate derived from reference gene primer amplification. The method was immunoSEQ multiplex PCR; TCRdb's version includes in-frame clones alone and lacks a portion of them. V and J calls and clone size are those listed in that table; D and trimming were worked out from the DNA. The sample contains roughly 310,000 clones, more than 75% of which appear only once. In its sample, this clone was seen once.

Material for sequencing was peripheral blood. The rearrangement uses TRBV11-2 and TRBJ2-7; TRBD2 might be the D (5 bases). The receptor comes from a woman aged 50 to 65 with active or convalescent COVID-19. CDR3 sequence (DNA): TGTGCCAGCACTGCCTGGACTCACTCCTACGAGCAGTACTTC. Residues: CASTAWTHSYEQYF.